The present T cell receptor beta chain was sequenced within a study of cytomegalovirus exposure and HLA in healthy donors. Measured with immunoSEQ multiplex PCR; TCRdb has only the in-frame clones, and not every one. The sample has 130,000 to 150,000 clones; 80% to 90% are singletons. While the first cohort had 500 to 700 subjects, the donors belonged to the separate validation cohort of about 130 subjects. The sequence was collected from a man younger than 30 in good health and CMV-seronegative. Sequencing was carried out using PBMCs.

In nucleotides, the CDR3 is TGTGCCACCAGCAGACAGGGGATCTCCTACAATGAGCAGTTCTTC. Translated, it gives CATSRQGISYNEQFF. V usage is TRBV15 and J usage is TRBJ2-1, with a tentative D call TRBD1 (6 bases). The CDR3 is 15 residues long. Trimming shortened V by 2 bases and J by 0 bases, and 8 bases separated the two germline ends. Germline lookup yields CDR1 LNHNV and CDR2 YYDKDF (reference sequence).